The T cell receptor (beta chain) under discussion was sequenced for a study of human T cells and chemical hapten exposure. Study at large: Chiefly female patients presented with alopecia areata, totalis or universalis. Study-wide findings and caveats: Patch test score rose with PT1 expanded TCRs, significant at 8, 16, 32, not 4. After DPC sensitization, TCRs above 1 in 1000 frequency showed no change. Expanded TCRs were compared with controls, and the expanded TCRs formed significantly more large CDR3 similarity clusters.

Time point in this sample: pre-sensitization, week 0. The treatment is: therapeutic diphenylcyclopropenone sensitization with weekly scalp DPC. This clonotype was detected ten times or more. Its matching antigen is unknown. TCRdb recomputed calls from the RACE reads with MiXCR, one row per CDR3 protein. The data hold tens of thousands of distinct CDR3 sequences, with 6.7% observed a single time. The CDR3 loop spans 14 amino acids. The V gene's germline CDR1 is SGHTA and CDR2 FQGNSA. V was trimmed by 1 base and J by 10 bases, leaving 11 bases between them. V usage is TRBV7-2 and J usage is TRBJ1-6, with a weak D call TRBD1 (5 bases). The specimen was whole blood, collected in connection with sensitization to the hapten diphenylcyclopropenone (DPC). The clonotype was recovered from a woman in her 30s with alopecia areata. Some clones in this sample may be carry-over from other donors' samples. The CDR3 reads CASSLGSGWSPLHF. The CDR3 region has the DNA TGTGCCAGCAGCTTAGGGTCAGGGTGGTCACCCCTCCACTTT.